The rows below give T cell receptor beta chains drawn from one sample of a study of cytomegalovirus exposure and HLA in healthy donors. The table came from immunoSEQ multiplex PCR; TCRdb's copy has only in-frame clones and leaves some out. The data contain around 140,000 clones, about 72% of them singletons. What was sequenced was PBMCs. The receptors originated from a female donor in good health and CMV-seronegative. The CDR3 runs from the conserved cysteine through the conserved F or W. The order of the fields is clone size, J gene, D gene, V gene, CDR3 DNA, CDR3 protein. A D gene is named only where the DNA matches it firmly. Size values are once, few and many counts, or a class for expanded clones, and some rows have none.

>-|TRBJ1-1|-|TRBV7-9
TGTGCCAGCAGCTTAGGGGCGGGGGTGAACACTGAAGCTTTCTTT
CASSLGAGVNTEAFF
>few|TRBJ2-1|-|TRBV2
TGTGCCAGCAGTGAATCCCACCTTAGCTCCTACAATGAGCAGTTCTTC
CASSESHLSSYNEQFF
>-|TRBJ1-1|TRBD1|TRBV30
TGTGCCTGGGCCGCAGGGGGGACGGACACTGAAGCTTTCTTT
CAWAAGGTDTEAFF
>-|TRBJ2-3|TRBD2|TRBV7-3
TGTGCCAGCAGCCCGGGGGGGGAGATTGGGGATACGCAGTATTTT
CASSPGGEIGDTQYF
>-|TRBJ2-1|-|TRBV18
TGTGCCAGCTCACCATTATCACACAGAACATCTACAGGTAACTCCTACAATGAGCAGTTCTTC
CASSPLSHRTSTGNSYNEQFF
>-|TRBJ2-3|TRBD2|TRBV28
TGTGCCAGCGCGACTAGCGGGAGGGCCCCAGATACGCAGTATTTT
CASATSGRAPDTQYF
>-|TRBJ1-1|-|TRBV19
TGTGCCAGTACCCTAGGGGACTCGAACACTGAAGCTTTCTTT
CASTLGDSNTEAFF
>-|TRBJ2-6|-|TRBV18
TGTGCCACCCATTACTCCTCTGGGGCCAACGTCCTGACTTTC
CATHYSSGANVLTF
>-|TRBJ1-2|TRBD1|TRBV7-2
TGTGCCAGCAGCTTTATGGGACAGTCGCGTGGCTACACCTTC
CASSFMGQSRGYTF
>-|TRBJ1-4|-|TRBV27
TGTGCCAGCAGACTATCAGGGCTAGGTGAAAAACTGTTTTTT
CASRLSGLGEKLFF
>-|TRBJ2-1|TRBD2|TRBV15
TGTGCCACCAGCCGTGGACTAGCTATAAATGAGCAGTTCTTC
CATSRGLAINEQFF
>-|TRBJ1-3|-|TRBV18
TGTGCCAGCTCACCAGTGGCAGTTACTATTGTCTCTGGAAACACCATATATTTT
CASSPVAVTIVSGNTIYF
>-|TRBJ2-7|-|TRBV7-2
TGTGCCAGCAGCTTTCATGGCCCGACCTACGAGCAGTACTTC
CASSFHGPTYEQYF
>-|TRBJ2-1|TRBD2|TRBV4-2
TGTGCCAGCAGCCCCCCGGGACTAGCGGTCGGAGGGGATGAGCAGTTCTTC
CASSPPGLAVGGDEQFF
>-|TRBJ2-7|TRBD2|TRBV29-1
TGCAGCGTTGTCGGGACTAGCGGGAGCTACGAGCAGTACTTC
CSVVGTSGSYEQYF
>-|TRBJ2-1|-|TRBV5-4
TGTGCCAGCAGCCCCTTGTCCCGTTACAATGAGCAGTTCTTC
CASSPLSRYNEQFF
>few|TRBJ2-1|TRBD2|TRBV5-4
TGTGCCAGCAGCTTGGCGGGAGGCACGGGGAATGAGCAGTTCTTC
CASSLAGGTGNEQFF
>-|TRBJ2-5|-|TRBV16
TGTGCCAGCAGCCAATCGAACAGACAAGAGACCCAGTACTTC
CASSQSNRQETQYF
>-|TRBJ1-4|TRBD1|TRBV10-3
TGTGCCATCAGTGAGTCCGGGACAGGGGGAAGAAATGAAAAACTGTTTTTT
CAISESGTGGRNEKLFF
>-|TRBJ2-6|TRBD2|TRBV7-9
TGTGCCAGCAACGGGAGGGAAGCTGGGGCCAACGTCCTGACTTTC
CASNGREAGANVLTF
>few|TRBJ2-7|TRBD2|TRBV27
TGTGCCAGCAGTTTAACTAGCGGGATCGAGCAGTACTTC
CASSLTSGIEQYF
>-|TRBJ2-3|-|TRBV4-3
TGCGCCAGCAGCCAAGGTTGGTCCGCGGGGCCCACAGATACGCAGTATTTT
CASSQGWSAGPTDTQYF
>once|TRBJ2-7|TRBD2|TRBV10-3
TGTGCCATCAGTGAACTAGCGGGAGGAGGCGAGCAGTACTTC
CAISELAGGGEQYF
>few|TRBJ1-2|-|TRBV5-1
TGCGCCAGCAGCTTGGTGTCGGGGGAGGCGGGCACCTTC
CASSLVSGEAGTF
>-|TRBJ1-2|-|TRBV7-9
TGTGCCACTCAAACGTATGGGGGCGCGGATGGCTACACCTTC
CATQTYGGADGYTF
>-|TRBJ2-1|-|TRBV7-6
TGTGCCAGCAGCTCGAGAGGCAAGGCAGGGAAGGGTGAGCAGTTCTTC
CASSSRGKAGKGEQFF
>-|TRBJ1-4|-|TRBV7-2
TGTGCCAGCAGCTTAGATGCCGGTTCTTATGAAAAACTGTTTTTT
CASSLDAGSYEKLFF
>-|TRBJ2-1|-|TRBV5-1
TGCGCCAGCAGCTTGGCTAGCTTCAATGAGCAGTTCTTC
CASSLASFNEQFF
>-|TRBJ2-7|-|TRBV6-1
TGTGCCAGCTCGTCCAATTCCTACGAGCAGTACTTC
CASSSNSYEQYF
>-|TRBJ1-5|-|TRBV27
TGTGCCAGCAGATTCTTGCCCCTCGGTAGCCAGCCCCAGCATTTT
CASRFLPLGSQPQHF
>-|TRBJ1-4|TRBD1|TRBV6-1
TGTGCCAGCAGTGAACTGGCAGGGGGGGAAAAACTGTTTTTT
CASSELAGGEKLFF
>-|TRBJ2-2|-|TRBV28
TGTGCCAGCAGTTCGGGACAATTATACTTTAAGAACACCGGGGAGCTGTTTTTT
CASSSGQLYFKNTGELFF
>-|TRBJ1-1|-|TRBV5-6
TGTGCCAGCAGCTTGTTACTTCTGAACACTGAAGCTTTCTTT
CASSLLLLNTEAFF
>few|TRBJ2-3|TRBD2|TRBV6-5
TGTGCCAGCAGTTTCGCCCGGGGGGAAGATACGCAGTATTTT
CASSFARGEDTQYF
>-|TRBJ2-1|TRBD2|TRBV7-9
TGTGCCAGCAGCTTAGGTACGGGAGGGCCCGGGAATGAGCAGTTCTTC
CASSLGTGGPGNEQFF
>once|TRBJ1-2|-|TRBV6-1
TGTGCCAGCAGTCGGACAGCAGACTATGGCTACACCTTC
CASSRTADYGYTF
>-|TRBJ2-7|TRBD1|TRBV27
TGTGCCAGCAGTTTTTACCAAGGACAGGGCTACGAGCAGTACTTC
CASSFYQGQGYEQYF
>-|TRBJ2-5|-|TRBV5-4
TGTGCCAGCAGCGTAGGGGGGGTGGGGGAGACCCAGTACTTC
CASSVGGVGETQYF
>-|TRBJ2-1|TRBD1|TRBV30
TGTGCCTGGAGTATTGGGACAGCCAATGAGCAGTTCTTC
CAWSIGTANEQFF
>-|TRBJ1-5|-|TRBV28
TGTGCCAGCAGTTTTTTAACAGGAAATCAGCCCCAGCATTTT
CASSFLTGNQPQHF
>-|TRBJ2-3|TRBD1|TRBV5-1
TGCGCCAGCAGCTTGGGACAGGGTAGCACAGATACGCAGTATTTT
CASSLGQGSTDTQYF
>few|TRBJ2-3|TRBD2|TRBV28
TGTGCCAGCCGATCGGGACTAAGGTCCACAGATACGCAGTATTTT
CASRSGLRSTDTQYF
>once|TRBJ2-5|-|TRBV5-1
TGCGCCAGCAGCCCCTCGGGAGTTCAGGAGACCCAGTACTTC
CASSPSGVQETQYF
>-|TRBJ2-1|TRBD2|TRBV5-6
TGTGCCAGCAGCCTAGCGGGTAACTCCTACAATGAGCAGTTCTTC
CASSLAGNSYNEQFF
>-|TRBJ2-1|-|TRBV7-3
TGTGCCAGCAGCCTCGGGAGAGGCGTTGAGCAGTTCTTC
CASSLGRGVEQFF
>-|TRBJ1-4|TRBD1|TRBV5-4
TGTGCCAGCAGCTTGGGGACAGGGAAAAATGAAAAACTGTTTTTT
CASSLGTGKNEKLFF
>-|TRBJ2-7|-|TRBV18
TGTGCCAGCTCCCTCGGCCGGGGTGGTACGTACGAGCAGTACTTC
CASSLGRGGTYEQYF
>once|TRBJ1-1|-|TRBV30
TGTGCCTGGAGTGCAGGCGGGCTATTGAAAGCTTTCTTT
CAWSAGGLLKAFF
>-|TRBJ1-2|-|TRBV19
TGTGCCAGTAGTCCGCCGGAGGGAGGTGGCTACACCTTC
CASSPPEGGGYTF
>-|TRBJ2-7|TRBD2|TRBV4-1
TGCGCCAGCAGCCAATTACTAGCGGGAGGGCCTAGGGCGTACGAGCAGTACTTC
CASSQLLAGGPRAYEQYF
>few|TRBJ2-2|TRBD1|TRBV4-2
TGTGCCAGCAGCCAAGACCCATTTGACAGGGGCACCGGGGAGCTGTTTTTT
CASSQDPFDRGTGELFF
>-|TRBJ2-5|TRBD2|TRBV28
TGTGCCAGCAGCCCGACTAGCGGGAGTAAGGAGACCCAGTACTTC
CASSPTSGSKETQYF
>-|TRBJ2-3|TRBD2|TRBV11-2
TGTGCCAGCAGCCCCCCCGGGGGGAGGTTAACAGATACGCAGTATTTT
CASSPPGGRLTDTQYF
>-|TRBJ1-5|-|TRBV28
TGTGCCAGCAAGAGGGGGGGTAGCAATCAGCCCCAGCATTTT
CASKRGGSNQPQHF
>-|TRBJ2-5|-|TRBV20-1
TGCAGTGCTATAAAGCGGGAGACCCAGTACTTC
CSAIKRETQYF
>-|TRBJ2-3|-|TRBV29-1
TGCAGCGTCGCCGGGACTTTAGTTAGCACAGATACGCAGTATTTT
CSVAGTLVSTDTQYF
>-|TRBJ1-2|-|TRBV4-3
TGCGCCAGCAGCCAAGGGCAGGGGAGCTATGGCTACACCTTC
CASSQGQGSYGYTF
>few|TRBJ2-3|TRBD2|TRBV5-1
TGCGCCAGCAGCTCGCCAACTAGCGGAACCACAGATACGCAGTATTTT
CASSSPTSGTTDTQYF
>-|TRBJ2-7|-|TRBV6-6
TGTGCCAGCAGACCCGACGGCGGGGCGGCCTACGAGCAGTACTTC
CASRPDGGAAYEQYF
>-|TRBJ1-5|-|TRBV5-5
TGTGCCAGCAGCTTAAAGGGGGTAGGGCAGCCCCAGCATTTT
CASSLKGVGQPQHF